This T cell receptor beta chain was profiled in a study of blood T cell repertoires in COVID-19. Profiled with immunoSEQ multiplex PCR; TCRdb holds only in-frame clones, not every one. The table includes approximately 150,000 clones, 70% to 80% detected once. V was clipped by 1 base and J by 6 bases; unmatched bases: 5. Germline loops: CDR1 KGHDR, CDR2 SFDVKD. The length of the CDR3 is 16 residues. This clonotype was obtained from a woman in her 70s in a cohort exposed to, infected with or recovered from COVID-19 (not recorded which). V and J are TRBV24-1 and TRBJ2-1; TRBD2 matches at 10 bases. Input material: PBMCs or T cells enriched from blood (not recorded which). The CDR3 bases are TGTGCCACCAGTGATTTTTCAGCGGGAGGGCCCAATGAGCAGTTCTTC. Encoded protein: CATSDFSAGGPNEQFF.